This T cell receptor (beta chain) stems from a study of shared clonotypes between healthy human individuals. Only Caucasian adults living in Nashville, Tennessee made up the donor group. With V trimmed by 1 base and J by 5 bases, 6 bases remained unmatched. Looked up from germline, CDR1 is MGHRA and CDR2 is YSYEKL. The CDR3 is 15 residues long. The protocol was immunoSEQ multiplex PCR, while the TCRdb copy is restricted to in-frame clones and leaves out a portion. Among some 2.3 million clones listed, approximately 95% were seen once. Sequences were obtained from naive CD4+ T cells from PBMCs. The subset was: CD45RA+ positively selected. This receptor was obtained from a man between 18 and 29 years old in good health. Some clones in this sample may be carry-over from other donors' samples. The rearrangement uses TRBV4-1 and TRBJ2-5; 8 nucleotides line up with TRBD2. CDR3 nucleotide sequence: TGCGCCAGCAGCCAAGGAGGGACTAGGACGGAGACCCAGTACTTC. Its protein is CASSQGGTRTETQYF.